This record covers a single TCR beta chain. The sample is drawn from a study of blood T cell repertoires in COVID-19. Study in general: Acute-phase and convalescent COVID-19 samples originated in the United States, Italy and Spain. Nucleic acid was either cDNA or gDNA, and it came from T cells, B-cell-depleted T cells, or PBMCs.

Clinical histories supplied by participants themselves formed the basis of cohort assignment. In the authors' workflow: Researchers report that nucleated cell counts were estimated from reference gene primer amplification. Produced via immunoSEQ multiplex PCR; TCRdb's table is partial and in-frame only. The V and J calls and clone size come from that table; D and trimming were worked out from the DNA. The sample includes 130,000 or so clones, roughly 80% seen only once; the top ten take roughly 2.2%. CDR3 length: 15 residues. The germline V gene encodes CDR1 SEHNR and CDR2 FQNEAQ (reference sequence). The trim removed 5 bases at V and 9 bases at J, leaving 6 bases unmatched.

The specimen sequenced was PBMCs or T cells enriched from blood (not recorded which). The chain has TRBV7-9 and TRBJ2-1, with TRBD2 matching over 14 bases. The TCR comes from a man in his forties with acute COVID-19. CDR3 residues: CASSIRLAGGGEQFF. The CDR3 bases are TGTGCCAGCAGCATCCGACTAGCGGGAGGGGGTGAGCAGTTCTTC.